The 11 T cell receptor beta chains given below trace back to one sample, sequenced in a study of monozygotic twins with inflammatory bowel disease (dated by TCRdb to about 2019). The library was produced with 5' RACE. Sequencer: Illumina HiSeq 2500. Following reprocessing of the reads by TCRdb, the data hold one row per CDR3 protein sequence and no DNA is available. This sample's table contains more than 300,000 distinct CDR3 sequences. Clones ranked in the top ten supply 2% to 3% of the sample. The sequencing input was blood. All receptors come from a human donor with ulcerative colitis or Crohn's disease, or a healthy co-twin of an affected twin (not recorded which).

CDR3 amino acids: CASSEWLRGQTQYF. This chain joins TRBV2 and TRBJ2-5; with no DNA, the TCRdb D assignment of TRBD1 cannot be verified. The CDR3 consists of 14 residues. Germline values: CDR1 SNHLY, CDR2 FYNNEI.

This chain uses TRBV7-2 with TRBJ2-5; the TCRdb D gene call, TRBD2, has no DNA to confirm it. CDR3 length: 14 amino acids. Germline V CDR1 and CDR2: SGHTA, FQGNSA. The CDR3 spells CASSHRLLQETQYF.

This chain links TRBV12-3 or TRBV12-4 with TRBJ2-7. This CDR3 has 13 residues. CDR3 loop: CASSFRLAYEQYF.

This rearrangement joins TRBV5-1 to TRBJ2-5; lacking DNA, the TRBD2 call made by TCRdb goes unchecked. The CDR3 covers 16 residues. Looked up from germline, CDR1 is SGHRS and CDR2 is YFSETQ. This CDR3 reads CASSLELSGGQETQYF.

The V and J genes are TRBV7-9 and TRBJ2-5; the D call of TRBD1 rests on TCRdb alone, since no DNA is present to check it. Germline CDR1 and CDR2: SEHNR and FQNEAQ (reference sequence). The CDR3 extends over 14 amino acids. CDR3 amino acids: CASSVTGGEETQYF.

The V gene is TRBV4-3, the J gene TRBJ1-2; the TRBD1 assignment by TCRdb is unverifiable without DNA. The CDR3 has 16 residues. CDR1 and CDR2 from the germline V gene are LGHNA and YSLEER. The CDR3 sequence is CASSQQPGQVDYGYTF.

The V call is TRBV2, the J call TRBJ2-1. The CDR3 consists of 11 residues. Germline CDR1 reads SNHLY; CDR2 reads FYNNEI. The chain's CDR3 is CASKDLNEQFF. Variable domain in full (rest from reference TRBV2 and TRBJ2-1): EPEVTQTPSHQVTQMGQEVILRCVPISNHLYFYWYRQILGQKVEFLVSFYNNEISEKSEIFDDQFSVERPDGSNFTLKIRSTKLEDSAMYFCASKDLNEQFFGPGTRLTVL.

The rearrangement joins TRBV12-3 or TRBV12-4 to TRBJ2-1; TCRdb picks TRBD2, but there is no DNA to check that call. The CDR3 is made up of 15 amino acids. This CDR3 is CASSPGLAGGDEQFF.

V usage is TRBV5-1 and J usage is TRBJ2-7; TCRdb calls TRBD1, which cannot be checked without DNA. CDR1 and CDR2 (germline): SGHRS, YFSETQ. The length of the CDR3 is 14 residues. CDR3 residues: CASSLSTGDLEQYF.

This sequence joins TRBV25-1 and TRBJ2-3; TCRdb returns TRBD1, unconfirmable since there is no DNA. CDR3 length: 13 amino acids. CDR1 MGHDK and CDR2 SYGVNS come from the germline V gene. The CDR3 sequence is CASSLQGSDTQYF.

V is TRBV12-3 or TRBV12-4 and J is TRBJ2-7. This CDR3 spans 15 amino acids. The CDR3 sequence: CASRLRQDASYEQYF.